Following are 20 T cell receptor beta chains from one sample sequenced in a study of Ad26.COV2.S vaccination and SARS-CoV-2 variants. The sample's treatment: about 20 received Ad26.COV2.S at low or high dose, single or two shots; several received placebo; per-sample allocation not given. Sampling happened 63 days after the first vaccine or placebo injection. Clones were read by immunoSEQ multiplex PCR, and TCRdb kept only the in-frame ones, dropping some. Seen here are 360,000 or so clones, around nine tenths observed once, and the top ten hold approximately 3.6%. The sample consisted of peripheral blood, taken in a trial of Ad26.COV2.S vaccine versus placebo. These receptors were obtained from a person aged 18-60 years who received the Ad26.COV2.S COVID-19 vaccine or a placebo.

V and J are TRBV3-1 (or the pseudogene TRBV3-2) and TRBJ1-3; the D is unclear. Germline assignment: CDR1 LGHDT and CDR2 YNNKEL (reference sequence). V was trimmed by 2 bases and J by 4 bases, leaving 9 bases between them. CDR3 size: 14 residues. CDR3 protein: CASSQPKEGNTIYF. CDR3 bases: TGTGCCAGCAGCCAACCGAAAGAAGGAAACACCATATATTTT.

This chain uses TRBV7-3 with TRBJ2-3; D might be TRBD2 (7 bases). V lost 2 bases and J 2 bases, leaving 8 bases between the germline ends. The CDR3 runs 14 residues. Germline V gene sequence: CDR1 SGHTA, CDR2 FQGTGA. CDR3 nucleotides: TGTGCCAGCAGCTTAGCGGGGGCCACAGATACGCAGTATTTT. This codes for CASSLAGATDTQYF.

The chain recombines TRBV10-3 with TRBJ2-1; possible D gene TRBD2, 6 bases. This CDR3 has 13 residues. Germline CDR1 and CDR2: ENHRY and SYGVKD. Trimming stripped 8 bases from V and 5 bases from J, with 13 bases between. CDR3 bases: TGTGCCATCGGAGGGCTGCAGAACAATGAGCAGTTCTTC. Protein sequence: CAIGGLQNNEQFF.

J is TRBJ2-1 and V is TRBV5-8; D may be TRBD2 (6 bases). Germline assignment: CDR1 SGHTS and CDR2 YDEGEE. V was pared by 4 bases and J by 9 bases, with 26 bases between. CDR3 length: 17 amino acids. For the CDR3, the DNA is TGTGCCAGCAGCCAGGGTACGGTTGCGGGGCTAAGTGGTGAGCAGTTCTTC. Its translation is CASSQGTVAGLSGEQFF.

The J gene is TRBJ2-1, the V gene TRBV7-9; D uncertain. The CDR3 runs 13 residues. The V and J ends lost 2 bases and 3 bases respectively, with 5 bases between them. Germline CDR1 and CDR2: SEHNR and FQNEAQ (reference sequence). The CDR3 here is CASSLSLYNEQFF. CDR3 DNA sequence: TGTGCCAGCAGCTTATCGCTCTACAATGAGCAGTTCTTC.

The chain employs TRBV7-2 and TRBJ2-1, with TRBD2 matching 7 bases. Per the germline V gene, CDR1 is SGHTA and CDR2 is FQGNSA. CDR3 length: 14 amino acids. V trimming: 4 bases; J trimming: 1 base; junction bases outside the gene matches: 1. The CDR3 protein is CASSSGGSYNEQFF. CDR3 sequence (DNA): TGTGCCAGCAGCTCCGGGGGGTCCTACAATGAGCAGTTCTTC. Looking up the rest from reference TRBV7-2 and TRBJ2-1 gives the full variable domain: GAGVSQSPSNKVTEKGKDVELRCDPISGHTALYWYRQSLGQGLEFLIYFQGNSAPDKSGLPSDRFSAERTGGSVSTLTIQRTQQEDSAVYLCASSSGGSYNEQFFGPGTRLTVL.

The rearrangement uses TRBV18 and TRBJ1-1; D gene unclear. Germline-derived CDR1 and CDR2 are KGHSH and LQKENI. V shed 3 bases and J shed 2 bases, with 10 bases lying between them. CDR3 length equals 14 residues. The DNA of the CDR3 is TGTGCCAGCTCACCGCAGGATAAAAACACTGAAGCTTTCTTT. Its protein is CASSPQDKNTEAFF.

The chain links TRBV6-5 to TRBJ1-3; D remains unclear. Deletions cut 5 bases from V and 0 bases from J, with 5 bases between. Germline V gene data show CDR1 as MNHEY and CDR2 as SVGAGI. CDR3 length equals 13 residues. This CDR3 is CASSRSSGNTIYF. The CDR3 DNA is TGTGCCAGCAGTCGCAGCTCTGGAAACACCATATATTTT.

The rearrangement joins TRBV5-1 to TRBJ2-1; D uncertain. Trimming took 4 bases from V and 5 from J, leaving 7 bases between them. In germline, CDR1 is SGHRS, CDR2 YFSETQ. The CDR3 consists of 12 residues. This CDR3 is CASSHPDNEQFF. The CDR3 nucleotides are TGCGCCAGCAGCCACCCCGACAATGAGCAGTTCTTC.

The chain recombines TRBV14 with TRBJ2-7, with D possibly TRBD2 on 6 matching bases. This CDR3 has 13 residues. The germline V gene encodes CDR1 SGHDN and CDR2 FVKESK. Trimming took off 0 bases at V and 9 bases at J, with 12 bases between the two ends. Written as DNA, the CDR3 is TGTGCCAGCAGCCAAGATCTGGGAGGCGGGCAGTACTTC. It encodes CASSQDLGGGQYF.

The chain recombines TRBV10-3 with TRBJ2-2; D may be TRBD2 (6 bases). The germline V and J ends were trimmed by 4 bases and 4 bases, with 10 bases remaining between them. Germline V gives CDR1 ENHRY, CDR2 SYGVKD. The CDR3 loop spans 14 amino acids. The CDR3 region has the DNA TGTGCCATCAGTGGAGGGCGGGGCACCGGGGAGCTGTTTTTT. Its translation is CAISGGRGTGELFF.

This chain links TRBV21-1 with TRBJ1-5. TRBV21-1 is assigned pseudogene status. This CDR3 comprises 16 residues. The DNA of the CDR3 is TGTGCCAGCAGCAAGCTGGGAGGGGATGGCAATCAGCCCCAGCATTTT. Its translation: CASSKLGGDGNQPQHF.

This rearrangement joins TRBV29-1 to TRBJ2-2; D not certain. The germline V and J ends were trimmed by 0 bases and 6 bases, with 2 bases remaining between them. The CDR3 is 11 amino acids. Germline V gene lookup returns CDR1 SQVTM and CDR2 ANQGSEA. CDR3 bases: TGCAGCGTTGAAGAGTCCGGGGAGCTGTTTTTT. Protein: CSVEESGELFF.

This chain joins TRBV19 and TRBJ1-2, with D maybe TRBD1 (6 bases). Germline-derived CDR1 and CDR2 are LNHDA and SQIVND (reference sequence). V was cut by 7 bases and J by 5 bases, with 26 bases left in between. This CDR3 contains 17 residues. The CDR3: CASTPPERRQVKYGYTF. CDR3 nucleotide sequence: TGTGCCAGTACTCCCCCCGAACGTCGACAGGTTAAATATGGCTACACCTTC.

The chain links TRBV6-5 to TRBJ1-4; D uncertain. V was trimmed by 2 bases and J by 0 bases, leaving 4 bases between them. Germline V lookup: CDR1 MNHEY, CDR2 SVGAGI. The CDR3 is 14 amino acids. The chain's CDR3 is CASSYATTNEKLFF. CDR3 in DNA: TGTGCCAGCAGTTACGCGACAACTAATGAAAAACTGTTTTTT.

Here the CDR3 reads CASSPSYSLGYTF. In DNA, the CDR3 is TGTGCCAGCAGCCCCTCTTATAGTCTTGGCTACACCTTC. This chain joins TRBV7-9 and TRBJ1-2; D gene ambiguous. The CDR3 covers 13 residues. The germline gives CDR1 SEHNR, CDR2 FQNEAQ (reference sequence). V dropped 5 bases and J dropped 7 bases, with 14 bases sitting between them.

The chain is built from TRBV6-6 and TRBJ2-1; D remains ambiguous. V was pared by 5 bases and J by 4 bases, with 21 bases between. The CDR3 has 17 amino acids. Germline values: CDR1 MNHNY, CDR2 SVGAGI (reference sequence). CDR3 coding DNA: TGTGCCAGCAGTCCTTCCCGTTGGGGTGCGGATTACAATGAGCAGTTCTTC. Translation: CASSPSRWGADYNEQFF.

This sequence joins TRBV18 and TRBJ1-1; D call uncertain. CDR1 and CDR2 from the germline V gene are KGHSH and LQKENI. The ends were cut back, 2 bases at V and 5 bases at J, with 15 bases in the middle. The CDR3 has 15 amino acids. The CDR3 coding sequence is TGTGCCAGCTCACCAGCCGACGGAACTGGGACTGAAGCTTTCTTT. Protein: CASSPADGTGTEAFF.

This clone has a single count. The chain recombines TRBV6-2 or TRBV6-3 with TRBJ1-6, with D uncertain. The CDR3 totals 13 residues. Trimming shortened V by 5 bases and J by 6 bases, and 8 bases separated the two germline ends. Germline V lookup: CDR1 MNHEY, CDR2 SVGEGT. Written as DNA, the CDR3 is TGTGCCAGCAGTCTTGCGCCTAATTCACCCCTCCACTTT. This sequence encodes CASSLAPNSPLHF.

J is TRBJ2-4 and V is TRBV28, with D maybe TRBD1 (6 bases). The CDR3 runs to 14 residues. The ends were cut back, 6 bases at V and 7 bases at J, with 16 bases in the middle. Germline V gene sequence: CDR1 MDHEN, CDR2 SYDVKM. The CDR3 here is CASRPTGNLNIQYF. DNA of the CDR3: TGTGCCAGCAGGCCCACAGGGAATTTGAACATTCAGTACTTC.